This T cell receptor beta chain came from a study of preoperative IRX-2 immunotherapy in early breast cancer. Using immunoSEQ multiplex PCR, the repertoire was profiled, and TCRdb retains in-frame clones only, with some absent. The sample yields around 39,000 clones, about 94% seen once. The germline CDR1 and CDR2 sequences are SEHNR and FQNEAQ (reference sequence). V gave up 5 bases and J gave up 1 base, with 8 bases separating them. This CDR3 region has 13 residues. Documented treatment: preoperative locoregional IRX-2 cytokine immunotherapy. Patients received preoperative, locoregional IRX-2 cytokine immunotherapy in a phase Ib study.

The sample consisted of tumor tissue, taken after IRX-2 immunotherapy. The TCR comes from a human donor with breast cancer. This chain uses TRBV7-9 with TRBJ1-1; the D is unclear. The DNA for the CDR3 is TGTGCCAGCAGCCTAGAACGGAACACTGAAGCTTTCTTT. This encodes CASSLERNTEAFF.